The T cell receptor (beta chain) described here comes from a study of chronic HIV infection and antiretroviral therapy. MiXCR, run by TCRdb on the 5' RACE reads, gives a single entry per CDR3 protein. The data contain 40,000 to 50,000 distinct CDR3 sequences, about 19% of them seen just once; the ten biggest clones take up 2.5% to 3%. This clonotype occurred a few times. This CDR3 has 14 residues. Germline CDR1 reads ENHRY; CDR2 reads SYGVKD. The V end was cut by 6 bases, the J end by 1 base, with 12 bases between. Sequencing used peripheral blood. The chain recombines TRBV10-3 with TRBJ2-5; TRBD1 might be the D (5 bases). This TCR was recovered from an adult who had HIV and had not received antiretroviral therapy, or was an uninfected healthy control (not recorded which). The CDR3 protein is CAIRETGAQETQYF. CDR3 bases: TGTGCCATCAGGGAAACAGGAGCCCAAGAGACCCAGTACTTC.